Here is one TCR beta chain with its context. Its antigen remains unidentified. Making use of molecular barcodes, quantitative 5'-RACE generated TCR beta libraries. TCRdb re-analysed the 5' RACE reads in MiXCR, keeping a single row per CDR3 protein. The data contain under 550,000 distinct CDR3 sequences, roughly 25% of them singletons. Trimming shortened V by 4 bases and J by 3 bases, and 13 bases separated the two germline ends. CDR3 size: 14 residues. The data were taken from a study of CD8 T cells in ankylosing spondylitis. Study-level points and caveats: Seemingly characteristic of ankylosing spondylitis blood was a TCR beta motif consisting of several highly homologous variants.

The sequenced sample was blood, either unsorted or a sorted T cell fraction (not recorded which). This sequence joins TRBV12-3 or TRBV12-4 and TRBJ2-7; D gene uncertain. The TCR originated in a male donor with ankylosing spondylitis. DNA for the CDR3: TGTGCCAGCAGTTCAAGGTGGAGAAACTACGAGCAGTACTTC. Translating it yields CASSSRWRNYEQYF.